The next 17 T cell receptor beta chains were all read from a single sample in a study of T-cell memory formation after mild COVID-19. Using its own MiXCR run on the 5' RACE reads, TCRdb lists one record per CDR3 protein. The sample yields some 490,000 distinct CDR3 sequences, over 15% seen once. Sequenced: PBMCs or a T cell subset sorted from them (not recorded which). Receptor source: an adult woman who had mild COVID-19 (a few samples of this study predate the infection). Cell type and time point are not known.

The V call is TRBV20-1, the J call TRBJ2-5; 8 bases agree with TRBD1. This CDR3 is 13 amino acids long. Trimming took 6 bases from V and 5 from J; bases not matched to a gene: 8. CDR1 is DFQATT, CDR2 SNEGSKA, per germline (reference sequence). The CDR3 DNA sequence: TGCAGTGCACCCAGGGGGCTAGGGGAGACCCAGTACTTC. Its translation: CSAPRGLGETQYF.

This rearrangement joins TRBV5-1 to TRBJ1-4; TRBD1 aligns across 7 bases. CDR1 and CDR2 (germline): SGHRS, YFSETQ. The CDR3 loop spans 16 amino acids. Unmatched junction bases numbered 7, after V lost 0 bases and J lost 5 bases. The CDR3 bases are TGCGCCAGCAGCTTGGATGTCGCAGGGGGGAATGAAAAACTGTTTTTT. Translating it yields CASSLDVAGGNEKLFF.

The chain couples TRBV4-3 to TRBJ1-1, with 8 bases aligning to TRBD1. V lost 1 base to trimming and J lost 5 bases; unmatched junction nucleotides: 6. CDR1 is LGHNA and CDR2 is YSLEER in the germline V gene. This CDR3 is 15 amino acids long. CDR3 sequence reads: CASSQAPDRETEAFF. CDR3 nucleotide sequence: TGCGCCAGCAGCCAAGCCCCGGACAGGGAGACTGAAGCTTTCTTT.

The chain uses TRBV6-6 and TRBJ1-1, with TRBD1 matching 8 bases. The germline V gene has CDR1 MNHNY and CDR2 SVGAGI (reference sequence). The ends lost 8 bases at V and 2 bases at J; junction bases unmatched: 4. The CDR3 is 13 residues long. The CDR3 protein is CASLTGVNTEAFF. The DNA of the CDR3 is TGTGCCAGCCTGACAGGGGTAAACACTGAAGCTTTCTTT.

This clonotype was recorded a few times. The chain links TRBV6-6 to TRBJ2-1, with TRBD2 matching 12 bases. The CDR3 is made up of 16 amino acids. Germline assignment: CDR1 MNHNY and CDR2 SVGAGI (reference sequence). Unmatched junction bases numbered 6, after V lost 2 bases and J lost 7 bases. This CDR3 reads CASSYPSGRAQNEQFF. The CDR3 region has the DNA TGTGCCAGCAGTTACCCTAGCGGGAGGGCCCAAAATGAGCAGTTCTTC.

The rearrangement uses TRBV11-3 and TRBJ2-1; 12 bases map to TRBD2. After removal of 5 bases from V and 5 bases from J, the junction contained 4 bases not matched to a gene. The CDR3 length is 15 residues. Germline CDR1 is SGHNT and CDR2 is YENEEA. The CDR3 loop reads CASSPRTSGDNEQFF. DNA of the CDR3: TGTGCCAGCAGCCCCCGGACTAGCGGGGACAATGAGCAGTTCTTC.

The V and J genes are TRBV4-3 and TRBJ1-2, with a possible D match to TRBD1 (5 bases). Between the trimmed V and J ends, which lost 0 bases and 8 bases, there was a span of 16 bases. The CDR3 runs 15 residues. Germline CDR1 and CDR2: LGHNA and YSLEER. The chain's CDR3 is CASSQEVTVFDGYTF. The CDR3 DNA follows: TGCGCCAGCAGCCAAGAAGTGACAGTCTTTGACGGCTACACCTTC.

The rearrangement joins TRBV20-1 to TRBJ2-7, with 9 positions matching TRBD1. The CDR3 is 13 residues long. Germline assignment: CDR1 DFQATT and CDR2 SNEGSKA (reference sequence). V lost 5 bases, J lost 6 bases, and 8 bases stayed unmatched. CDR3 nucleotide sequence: TGCAGTGCTCCGGGACAGGGAGTAATCGAGCAGTACTTC. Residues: CSAPGQGVIEQYF.

CDR3 nucleotide sequence: TGTGCCAGCAGCTTAGGCCGGTGGAGCTCCTACAATGAGCAGTTCTTC. Translating it yields CASSLGRWSSYNEQFF. The chain recombines TRBV7-9 with TRBJ2-1; D remains ambiguous. CDR3 size: 16 residues. CDR1 is SEHNR and CDR2 is FQNEAQ in the germline V gene (reference sequence). The V gene lost 1 base and the J gene lost 0 bases, with 10 bases spanning the gap.

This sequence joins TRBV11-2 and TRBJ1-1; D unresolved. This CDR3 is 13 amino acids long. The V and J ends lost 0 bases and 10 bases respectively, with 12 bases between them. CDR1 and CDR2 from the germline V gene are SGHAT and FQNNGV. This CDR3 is CASSLDRRQRAFF. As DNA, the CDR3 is TGTGCCAGCAGCTTAGATCGAAGGCAGCGAGCTTTCTTT.

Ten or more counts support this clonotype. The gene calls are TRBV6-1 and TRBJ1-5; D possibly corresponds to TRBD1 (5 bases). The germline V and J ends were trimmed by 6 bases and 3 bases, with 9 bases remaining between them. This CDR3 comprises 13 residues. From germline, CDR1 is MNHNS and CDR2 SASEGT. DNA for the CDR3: TGTGCCAGCAGAGGGACGGACAATCAGCCCCAGCATTTT. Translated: CASRGTDNQPQHF.

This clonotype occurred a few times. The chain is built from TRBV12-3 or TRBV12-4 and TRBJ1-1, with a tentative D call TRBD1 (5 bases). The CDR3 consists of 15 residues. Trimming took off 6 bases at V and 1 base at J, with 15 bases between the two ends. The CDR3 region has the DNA TGTGCCAGCAGCAACGCGGGACGGAGGAACACTGAAGCTTTCTTT. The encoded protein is CASSNAGRRNTEAFF.

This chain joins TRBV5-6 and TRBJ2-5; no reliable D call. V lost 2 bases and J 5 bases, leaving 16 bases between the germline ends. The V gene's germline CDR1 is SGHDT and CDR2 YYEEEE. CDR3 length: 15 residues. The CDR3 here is CASSFGFKQAETQYF. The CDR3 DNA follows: TGTGCCAGCAGCTTCGGTTTCAAGCAGGCGGAGACCCAGTACTTC.

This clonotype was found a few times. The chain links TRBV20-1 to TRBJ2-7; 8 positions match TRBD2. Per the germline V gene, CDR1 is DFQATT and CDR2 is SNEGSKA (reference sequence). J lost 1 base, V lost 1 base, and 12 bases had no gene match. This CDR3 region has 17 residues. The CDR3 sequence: CSARALTLAGRSYEQYF. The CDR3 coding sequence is TGCAGTGCTAGAGCTCTGACCCTAGCGGGCCGATCCTACGAGCAGTACTTC.

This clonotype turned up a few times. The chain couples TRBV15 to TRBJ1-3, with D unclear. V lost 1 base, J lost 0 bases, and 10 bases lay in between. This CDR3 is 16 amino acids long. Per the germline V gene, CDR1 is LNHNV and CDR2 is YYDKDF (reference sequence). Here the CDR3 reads CATSRAESHSGNTIYF. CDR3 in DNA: TGTGCCACCAGCAGAGCGGAGTCACACTCTGGAAACACCATATATTTT.

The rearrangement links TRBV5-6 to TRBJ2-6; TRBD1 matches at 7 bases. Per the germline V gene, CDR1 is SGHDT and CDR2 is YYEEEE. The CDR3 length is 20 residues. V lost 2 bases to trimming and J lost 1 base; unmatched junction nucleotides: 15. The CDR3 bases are TGTGCCAGCAGCTTCTGGCTAATGAGACAGGGACCATCTGGGGCCAACGTCCTGACTTTC. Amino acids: CASSFWLMRQGPSGANVLTF.

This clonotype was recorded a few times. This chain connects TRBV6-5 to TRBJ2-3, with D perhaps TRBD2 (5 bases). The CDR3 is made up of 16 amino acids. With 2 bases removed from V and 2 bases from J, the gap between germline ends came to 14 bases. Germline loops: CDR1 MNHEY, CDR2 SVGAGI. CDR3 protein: CASSYLRAGNTDTQYF. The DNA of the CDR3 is TGTGCCAGCAGTTACCTGCGGGCTGGGAACACAGATACGCAGTATTTT.